A selection of T cell receptor beta chains follows, all from one sample in a study of blood T cell repertoires in COVID-19. Measured with immunoSEQ multiplex PCR; TCRdb has only the in-frame clones, and not every one. The repertoire holds more than 150,000 clones, with approximately 86% as singletons. Specimen: peripheral blood. The receptors were sampled from a man aged 50 to 59 with active or convalescent COVID-19. Each CDR3 is given with its conserved first and last residue. D genes are given only for firm matches. Clone sizes are given selectively: once, few, many, or a class where the clone is expanded.

d_call	clone_size	v_call	j_call	cdr3_aa	cdr3_nt
TRBD2	.	TRBV6-6	TRBJ2-1	CASTVRTSGVDEQFF	TGTGCCAGCACCGTCAGGACTAGCGGGGTGGATGAGCAGTTCTTC
.	.	TRBV7-3	TRBJ2-1	CASSPHPRGAGVVNEQFF	TGTGCCAGCAGCCCGCACCCCCGGGGGGCGGGAGTAGTCAATGAGCAGTTCTTC
TRBD2	.	TRBV5-4	TRBJ2-5	CASTGLAGSTQYF	TGTGCCAGCACCGGACTAGCGGGGAGCACCCAGTACTTC
TRBD1	.	TRBV6-2/TRBV6-3	TRBJ1-1	CASSPGTGRNTEAFF	TGTGCCAGCAGCCCCGGGACAGGACGGAACACTGAAGCTTTCTTT
.	once	TRBV5-1	TRBJ2-7	CASSLEFHRGGSGQYF	TGCGCCAGCAGCTTGGAATTTCACAGGGGAGGATCGGGGCAGTACTTC
TRBD1	.	TRBV7-9	TRBJ2-6	CASTRTGAGGANVLTF	TGTGCCAGCACCAGGACAGGGGCTGGTGGGGCCAACGTCCTGACTTTC
.	.	TRBV7-3	TRBJ2-1	CASSPALTGYNEQFF	TGTGCCAGCAGCCCAGCGTTGACTGGCTACAATGAGCAGTTCTTC
.	few	TRBV27	TRBJ2-7	CASSPADRIAYEQYF	TGTGCCAGCAGTCCCGCCGACAGGATTGCCTACGAGCAGTACTTC
TRBD1	.	TRBV19	TRBJ1-5	CASSTQGANQPQHF	TGTGCCAGTAGTACTCAGGGGGCGAATCAGCCCCAGCATTTT
TRBD2	.	TRBV6-2/TRBV6-3	TRBJ2-1	CASSYPTSGFYNEQFF	TGTGCCAGCAGTTACCCGACTAGCGGGTTCTACAATGAGCAGTTCTTC
TRBD2	.	TRBV9	TRBJ2-1	CASSPRLAGAHNEQFF	TGTGCCAGCAGCCCCAGACTAGCGGGAGCCCACAATGAGCAGTTCTTC
TRBD1	many	TRBV19	TRBJ1-5	CASRNTGGTNQPQHF	TGTGCCAGTAGGAATACAGGGGGGACCAATCAGCCCCAGCATTTT
.	.	TRBV24-1	TRBJ1-2	CATSDAGLNYGYTF	TGTGCCACCAGTGATGCCGGACTAAACTATGGCTACACCTTC
.	.	TRBV19	TRBJ1-5	CASSFPGREYQPQHF	TGTGCCAGTAGTTTTCCGGGACGGGAGTATCAGCCCCAGCATTTT
.	.	TRBV20-1	TRBJ1-2	CSGASYGYTF	TGCAGTGGGGCGAGCTATGGCTACACCTTC
TRBD2	.	TRBV6-5	TRBJ2-3	CASSSPRLAGGTQYF	TGTGCCAGCAGCTCCCCCCGACTAGCGGGGGGTACGCAGTATTTT
.	.	TRBV9	TRBJ1-6	CASSANPAGGNSPLHF	TGTGCCAGCAGCGCGAATCCCGCGGGAGGGAACTCACCCCTCCACTTT
.	.	TRBV29-1	TRBJ1-1	CSVESVRLLQGGTEAFF	TGCAGCGTTGAAAGTGTCCGGCTTTTGCAGGGTGGGACTGAAGCTTTCTTT
TRBD1	.	TRBV5-4	TRBJ2-7	CASSSPLGDRVINEQYF	TGTGCCAGCAGCTCACCACTCGGGGACAGGGTAATCAACGAGCAGTACTTC
.	.	TRBV9	TRBJ2-2	CASSIGEANTGELFF	TGTGCCAGCAGCATTGGGGAGGCTAACACCGGGGAGCTGTTTTTT
.	.	TRBV27	TRBJ1-2	CASRPSGSDGYTF	TGTGCCAGCAGGCCTTCGGGATCGGATGGCTACACCTTC
TRBD1	.	TRBV30	TRBJ1-3	CAWRFRSGTEYPGNTIYF	TGTGCCTGGAGGTTCCGGTCCGGGACAGAATATCCTGGAAACACCATATATTTT
.	.	TRBV6-2/TRBV6-3	TRBJ1-5	CASSYYRASLHF	TGTGCCAGCAGTTACTACAGGGCCTCTCTGCATTTT
TRBD2	.	TRBV6-5	TRBJ2-7	CASARGGEVSYEQYF	TGTGCCAGCGCCCGGGGGGGGGAAGTATCCTACGAGCAGTACTTC
.	many	TRBV24-1	TRBJ2-2	CATSDFPGTGELFF	TGTGCCACCAGTGATTTCCCCGGGACCGGGGAGCTGTTTTTT
.	.	TRBV7-2	TRBJ1-6	CASSLGPGKNSPLHF	TGTGCCAGCAGCTTAGGCCCAGGGAAAAATTCACCCCTCCACTTT
TRBD2	.	TRBV7-9	TRBJ2-1	CASSLATDLAGYNEQFF	TGTGCCAGCAGCTTAGCCACTGACCTAGCGGGATACAATGAGCAGTTCTTC
.	.	TRBV30	TRBJ1-2	CAWSGQNYGYTF	TGTGCCTGGAGTGGACAGAACTATGGCTACACCTTC
.	.	TRBV19	TRBJ2-7	CASSINGNSYEQYF	TGTGCCAGTAGTATCAACGGGAACTCCTACGAGCAGTACTTC
TRBD1	once	TRBV7-8	TRBJ2-7	CASSRGGTGTHEQYF	TGTGCCAGCAGCCGAGGGGGGACAGGGACCCACGAGCAGTACTTC
.	.	TRBV6-1	TRBJ1-2	CASSETPMVGYTF	TGTGCCAGCAGTGAAACGCCTATGGTTGGCTACACCTTC
.	.	TRBV5-1	TRBJ2-3	CASSLTTSTTARDTQYF	TGCGCCAGCAGCTTGACGACTAGTACTACCGCGAGAGATACGCAGTATTTT
.	once	TRBV25-1	TRBJ1-5	CASSDTGTSQPQHF	TGTGCCAGCAGTGACACAGGGACCAGCCAGCCCCAGCATTTT
.	.	TRBV12-3/TRBV12-4	TRBJ1-1	CASSFNPDSEAFF	TGTGCCAGCAGTTTTAACCCAGACTCTGAAGCTTTCTTT
TRBD2	.	TRBV10-3	TRBJ2-1	CAISEISGGAYNEQFF	TGTGCCATCAGTGAAATCTCGGGGGGGGCCTACAATGAGCAGTTCTTC
TRBD2	.	TRBV20-1	TRBJ2-2	CSASPAGGPIGGELFF	TGCAGTGCTAGTCCAGCGGGAGGGCCGATTGGCGGGGAGCTGTTTTTT
.	.	TRBV6-2/TRBV6-3	TRBJ2-5	CASSYRGVGGSPRGGETQYF	TGTGCCAGCAGTTATCGCGGTGTCGGTGGGAGCCCTCGAGGGGGAGAGACCCAGTACTTC
.	.	TRBV6-5	TRBJ2-7	CASRLTSLFREQYF	TGTGCCAGCAGATTGACTAGTTTATTTCGGGAGCAGTACTTC
.	.	TRBV7-9	TRBJ1-1	CASSLVSAEAFF	TGTGCCAGCAGCTTAGTGAGCGCTGAAGCTTTCTTT
.	few	TRBV5-1	TRBJ1-3	CASSLGRGAGNTIYF	TGCGCCAGCAGCTTGGGCAGGGGAGCTGGAAACACCATATATTTT
.	.	TRBV14	TRBJ2-5	CASSPTTGYQETQYF	TGTGCCAGCAGCCCCACCACAGGGTACCAAGAGACCCAGTACTTC
TRBD2	.	TRBV6-5	TRBJ2-5	CASSYSSGGQETQYF	TGTGCCAGCAGTTACTCAAGCGGGGGACAAGAGACCCAGTACTTC
.	.	TRBV5-4	TRBJ2-3	CASSPSYIDTQYF	TGTGCCAGCAGCCCCTCGTACATAGATACGCAGTATTTT
.	.	TRBV11-2	TRBJ2-7	CASSLDPRQGGEQYF	TGTGCCAGCAGCTTAGATCCCAGACAGGGAGGCGAGCAGTACTTC
.	.	TRBV6-2/TRBV6-3	TRBJ1-2	CASSYQDEYGYTF	TGTGCCAGCAGTTACCAGGATGAATATGGCTACACCTTC
.	.	TRBV23-1	TRBJ2-3	CASSQRGAWTDTQYF	TGCGCCAGCAGTCAACGGGGGGCTTGGACAGATACGCAGTATTTT